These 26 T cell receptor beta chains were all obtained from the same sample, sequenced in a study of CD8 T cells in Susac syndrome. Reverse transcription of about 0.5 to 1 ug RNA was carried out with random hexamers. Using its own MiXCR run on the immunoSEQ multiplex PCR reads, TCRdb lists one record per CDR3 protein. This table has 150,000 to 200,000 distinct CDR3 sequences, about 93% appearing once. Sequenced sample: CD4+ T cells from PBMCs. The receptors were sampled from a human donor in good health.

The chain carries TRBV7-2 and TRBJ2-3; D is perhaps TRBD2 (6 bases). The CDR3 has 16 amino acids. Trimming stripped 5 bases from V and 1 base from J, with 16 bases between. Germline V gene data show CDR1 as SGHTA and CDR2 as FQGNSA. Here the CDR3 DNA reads TGTGCCAGCAGCCTTGGCGTAGCGGTGCGCACAGATACGCAGTATTTT. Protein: CASSLGVAVRTDTQYF.

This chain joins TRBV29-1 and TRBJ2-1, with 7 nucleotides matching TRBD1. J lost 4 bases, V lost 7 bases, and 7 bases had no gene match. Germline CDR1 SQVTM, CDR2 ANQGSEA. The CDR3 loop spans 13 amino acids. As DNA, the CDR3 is TGCAGCGCCCGGGACAGCTCATACAATGAGCAGTTCTTC. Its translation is CSARDSSYNEQFF.

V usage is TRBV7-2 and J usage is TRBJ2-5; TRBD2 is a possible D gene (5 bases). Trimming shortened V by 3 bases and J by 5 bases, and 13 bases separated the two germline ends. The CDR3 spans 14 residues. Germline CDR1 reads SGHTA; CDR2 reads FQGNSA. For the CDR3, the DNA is TGTGCCAGCAGCTTCAATGGCCCGGGGGAGACCCAGTACTTC. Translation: CASSFNGPGETQYF.

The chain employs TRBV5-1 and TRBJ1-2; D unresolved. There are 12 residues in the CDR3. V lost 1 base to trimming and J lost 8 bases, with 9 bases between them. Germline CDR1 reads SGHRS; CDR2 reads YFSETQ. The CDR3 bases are TGCGCCAGCAGCTTGAGTGAGGGCGGCTACACCTTC. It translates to CASSLSEGGYTF. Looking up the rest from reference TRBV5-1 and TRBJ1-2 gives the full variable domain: KAGVTQTPRYLIKTRGQQVTLSCSPISGHRSVSWYQQTPGQGLQFLFEYFSETQRNKGNFPGRFSGRQFSNSRSEMNVSTLELGDSALYLCASSLSEGGYTFGSGTRLTVV.

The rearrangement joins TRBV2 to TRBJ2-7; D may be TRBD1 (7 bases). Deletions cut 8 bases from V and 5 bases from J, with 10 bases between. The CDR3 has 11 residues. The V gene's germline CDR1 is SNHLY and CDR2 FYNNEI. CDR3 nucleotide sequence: TGTGCCAGCGGAGGGGGCAACGAGCAGTACTTC. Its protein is CASGGGNEQYF.

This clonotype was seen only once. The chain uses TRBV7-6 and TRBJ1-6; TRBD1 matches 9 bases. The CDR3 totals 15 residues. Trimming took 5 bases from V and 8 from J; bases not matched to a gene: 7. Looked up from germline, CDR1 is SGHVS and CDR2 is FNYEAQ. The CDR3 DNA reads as TGTGCCAGCAGCCAGGGACAGGGAGGGGATTCACCCCTCCACTTT. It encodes CASSQGQGGDSPLHF.

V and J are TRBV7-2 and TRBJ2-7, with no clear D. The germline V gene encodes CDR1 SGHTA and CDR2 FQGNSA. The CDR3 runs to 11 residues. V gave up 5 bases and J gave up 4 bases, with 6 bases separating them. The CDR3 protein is CASSGYYEQYF. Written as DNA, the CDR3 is TGTGCCAGCAGCGGATATTACGAGCAGTACTTC. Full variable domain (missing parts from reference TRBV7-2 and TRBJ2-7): GAGVSQSPSNKVTEKGKDVELRCDPISGHTALYWYRQSLGQGLEFLIYFQGNSAPDKSGLPSDRFSAERTGGSVSTLTIQRTQQEDSAVYLCASSGYYEQYFGPGTRLTVT.

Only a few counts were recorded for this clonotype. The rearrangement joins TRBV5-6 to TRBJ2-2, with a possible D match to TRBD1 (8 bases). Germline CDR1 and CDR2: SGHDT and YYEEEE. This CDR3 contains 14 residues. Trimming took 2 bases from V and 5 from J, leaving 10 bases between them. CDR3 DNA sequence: TGTGCCAGCAGCTTACAGGGGGGGACCGGGGAGCTGTTTTTT. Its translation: CASSLQGGTGELFF. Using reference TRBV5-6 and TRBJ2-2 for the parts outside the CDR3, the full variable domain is DAGVTQSPTHLIKTRGQQVTLRCSPKSGHDTVSWYQQALGQGPQFIFQYYEEEERQRGNFPDRFSGHQFPNYSSELNVNALLLGDSALYLCASSLQGGTGELFFGEGSRLTVL.

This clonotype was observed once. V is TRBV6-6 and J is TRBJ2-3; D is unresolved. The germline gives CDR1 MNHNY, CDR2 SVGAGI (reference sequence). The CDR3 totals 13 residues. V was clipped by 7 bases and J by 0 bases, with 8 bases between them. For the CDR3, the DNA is TGTGCCAGCAAGCGATTGAGCACAGATACGCAGTATTTT. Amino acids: CASKRLSTDTQYF.

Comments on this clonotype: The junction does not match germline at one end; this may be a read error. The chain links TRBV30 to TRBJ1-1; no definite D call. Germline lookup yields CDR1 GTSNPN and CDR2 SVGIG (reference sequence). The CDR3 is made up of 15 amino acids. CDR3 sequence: CAWTSPGGKNAEAFF. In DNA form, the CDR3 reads TGTGCCTGGACCTCGCCAGGAGGGAAGAACGCTGAAGCTTTCTTT.

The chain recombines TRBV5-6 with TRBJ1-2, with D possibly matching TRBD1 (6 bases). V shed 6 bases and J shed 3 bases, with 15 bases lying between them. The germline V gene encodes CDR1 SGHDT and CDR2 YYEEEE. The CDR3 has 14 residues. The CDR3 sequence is CASIRYREDYGYTF. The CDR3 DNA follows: TGTGCCAGCATCCGATACAGGGAAGACTATGGCTACACCTTC. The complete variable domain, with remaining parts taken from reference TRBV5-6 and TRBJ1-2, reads DAGVTQSPTHLIKTRGQQVTLRCSPKSGHDTVSWYQQALGQGPQFIFQYYEEEERQRGNFPDRFSGHQFPNYSSELNVNALLLGDSALYLCASIRYREDYGYTFGSGTRLTVV.

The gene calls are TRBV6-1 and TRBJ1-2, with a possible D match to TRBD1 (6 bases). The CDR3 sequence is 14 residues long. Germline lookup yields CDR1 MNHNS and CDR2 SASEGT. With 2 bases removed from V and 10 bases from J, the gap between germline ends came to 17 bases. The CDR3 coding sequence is TGTGCCAGCAGTGAAACGGGCAGGGGAAGAAACTACACCTTC. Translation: CASSETGRGRNYTF.

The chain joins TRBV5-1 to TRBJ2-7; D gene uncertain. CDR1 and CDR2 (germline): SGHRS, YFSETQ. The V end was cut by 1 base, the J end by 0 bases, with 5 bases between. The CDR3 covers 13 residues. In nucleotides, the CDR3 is TGCGCCAGCAGCTTGACAGCCTCCTACGAGCAGTACTTC. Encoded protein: CASSLTASYEQYF. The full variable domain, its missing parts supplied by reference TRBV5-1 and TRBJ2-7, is KAGVTQTPRYLIKTRGQQVTLSCSPISGHRSVSWYQQTPGQGLQFLFEYFSETQRNKGNFPGRFSGRQFSNSRSEMNVSTLELGDSALYLCASSLTASYEQYFGPGTRLTVT.

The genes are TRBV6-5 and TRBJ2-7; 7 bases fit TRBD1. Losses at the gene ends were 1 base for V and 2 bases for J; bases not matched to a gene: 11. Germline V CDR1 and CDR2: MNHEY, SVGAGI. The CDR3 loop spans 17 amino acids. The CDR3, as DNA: TGTGCCAGCAGTTACTTTGGTGTTTCGGGACAGACCTACGAGCAGTACTTC. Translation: CASSYFGVSGQTYEQYF.

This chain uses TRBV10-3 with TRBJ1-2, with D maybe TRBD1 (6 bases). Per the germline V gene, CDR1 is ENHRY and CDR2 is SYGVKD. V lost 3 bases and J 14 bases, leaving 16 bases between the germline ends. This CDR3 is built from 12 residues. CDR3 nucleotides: TGTGCCATCAGTGAAGCCGAGGGGGTAGATACCTTC. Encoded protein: CAISEAEGVDTF.

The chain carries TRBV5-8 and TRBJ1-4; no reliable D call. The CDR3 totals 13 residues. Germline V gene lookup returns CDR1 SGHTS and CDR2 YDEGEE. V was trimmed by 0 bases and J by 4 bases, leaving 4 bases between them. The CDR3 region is CASSLAFNEKLFF. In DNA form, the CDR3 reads TGTGCCAGCAGCTTGGCCTTTAATGAAAAACTGTTTTTT. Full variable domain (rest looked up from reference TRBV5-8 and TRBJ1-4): EAGVTQSPTHLIKTRGQQATLRCSPISGHTSVYWYQQALGLGLQFLLWYDEGEERNRGNFPPRFSGRQFPNYSSELNVNALELEDSALYLCASSLAFNEKLFFGSGTQLSVL.

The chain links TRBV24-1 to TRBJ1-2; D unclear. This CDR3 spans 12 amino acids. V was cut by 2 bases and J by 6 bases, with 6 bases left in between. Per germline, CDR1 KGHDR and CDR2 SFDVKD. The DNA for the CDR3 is TGTGCCACCAGTGATTCTGGCAATGGCTACACCTTC. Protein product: CATSDSGNGYTF.

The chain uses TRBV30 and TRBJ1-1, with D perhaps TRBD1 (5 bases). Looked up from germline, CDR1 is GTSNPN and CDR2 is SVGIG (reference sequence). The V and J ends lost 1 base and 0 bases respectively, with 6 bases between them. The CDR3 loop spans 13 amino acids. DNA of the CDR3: TGTGCCTGGAGTGCGGGGGTGAACACTGAAGCTTTCTTT. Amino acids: CAWSAGVNTEAFF.

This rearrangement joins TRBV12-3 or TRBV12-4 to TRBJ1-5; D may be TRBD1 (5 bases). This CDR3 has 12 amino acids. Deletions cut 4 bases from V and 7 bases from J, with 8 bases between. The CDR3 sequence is CASSSRGQPQHF. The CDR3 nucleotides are TGTGCCAGCAGTTCGAGGGGCCAGCCCCAGCATTTT.

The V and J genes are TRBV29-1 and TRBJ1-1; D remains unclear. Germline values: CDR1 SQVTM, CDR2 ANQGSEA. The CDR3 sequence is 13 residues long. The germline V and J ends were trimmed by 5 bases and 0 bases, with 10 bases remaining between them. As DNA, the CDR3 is TGCAGCGTTTCCGGGAGATTGAACACTGAAGCTTTCTTT. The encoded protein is CSVSGRLNTEAFF.

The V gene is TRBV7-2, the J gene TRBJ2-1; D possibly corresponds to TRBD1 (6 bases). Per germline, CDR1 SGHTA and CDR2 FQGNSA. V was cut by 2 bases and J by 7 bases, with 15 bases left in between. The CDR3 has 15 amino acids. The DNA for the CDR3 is TGTGCCAGCAGCTTACGCCAGGGGCCCTCTAATGAGCAGTTCTTC. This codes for CASSLRQGPSNEQFF.

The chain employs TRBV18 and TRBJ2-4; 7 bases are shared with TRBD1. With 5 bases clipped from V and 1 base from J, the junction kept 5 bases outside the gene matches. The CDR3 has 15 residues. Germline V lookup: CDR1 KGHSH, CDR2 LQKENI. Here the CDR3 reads CASSEPTGAKNIQYF. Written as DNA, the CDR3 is TGTGCCAGCTCAGAACCGACAGGGGCCAAAAACATTCAGTACTTC.

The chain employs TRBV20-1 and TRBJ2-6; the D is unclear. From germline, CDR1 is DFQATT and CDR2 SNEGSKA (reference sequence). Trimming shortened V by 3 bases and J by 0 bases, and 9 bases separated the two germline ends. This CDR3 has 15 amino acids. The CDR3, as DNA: TGCAGTGCTAGTGCCTTCTCCTCTGGGGCCAACGTCCTGACTTTC. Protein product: CSASAFSSGANVLTF.

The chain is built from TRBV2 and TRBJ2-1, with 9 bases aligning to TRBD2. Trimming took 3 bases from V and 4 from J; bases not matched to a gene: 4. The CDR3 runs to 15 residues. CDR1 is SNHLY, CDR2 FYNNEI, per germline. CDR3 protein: CASSEERGDYNEQFF. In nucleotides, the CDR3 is TGTGCCAGCAGTGAGGAGCGGGGGGATTACAATGAGCAGTTCTTC.

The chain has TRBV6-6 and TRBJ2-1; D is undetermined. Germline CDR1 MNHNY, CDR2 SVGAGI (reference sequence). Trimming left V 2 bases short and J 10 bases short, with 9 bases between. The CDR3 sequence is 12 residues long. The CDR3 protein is CASSYAIGEQFF. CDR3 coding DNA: TGTGCCAGCAGTTACGCGATTGGCGAGCAGTTCTTC.

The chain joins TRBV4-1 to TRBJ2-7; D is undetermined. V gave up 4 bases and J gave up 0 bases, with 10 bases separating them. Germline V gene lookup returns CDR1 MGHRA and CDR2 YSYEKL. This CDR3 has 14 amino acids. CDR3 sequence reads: CASSPYTSSYEQYF. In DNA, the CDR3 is TGCGCCAGCAGCCCCTACACGAGCTCCTACGAGCAGTACTTC.